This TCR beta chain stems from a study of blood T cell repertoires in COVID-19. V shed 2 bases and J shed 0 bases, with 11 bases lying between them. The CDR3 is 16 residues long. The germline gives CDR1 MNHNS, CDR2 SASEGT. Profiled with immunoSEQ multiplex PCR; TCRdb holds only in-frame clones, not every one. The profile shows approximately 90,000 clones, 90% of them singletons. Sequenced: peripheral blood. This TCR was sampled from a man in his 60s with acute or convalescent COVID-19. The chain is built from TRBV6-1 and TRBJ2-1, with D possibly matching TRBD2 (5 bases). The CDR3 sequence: CASSELSGNSYNEQFF. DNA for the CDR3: TGTGCCAGCAGTGAATTAAGCGGTAACTCCTACAATGAGCAGTTCTTC.